This paragraph covers one T cell receptor beta chain sequence. Original methodology: Estimation of nucleated cell counts was performed using reference gene primer amplification. Using immunoSEQ multiplex PCR, the repertoire was profiled, and TCRdb retains in-frame clones only, with some absent. The V and J calls and the clone size are those of that table, but D and trimming were determined from the DNA. The sample has about 440,000 clones, roughly 85% seen once. The data are from a study of blood T cell repertoires in COVID-19. Looking at the study overall: Samples representing acute and convalescent COVID-19 were sourced from the United States, Italy and Spain.

Participants were aged 18 to 89 years from around 24 US areas. Which cohort a participant joined came from the clinical history participants gave. The origin of this receptor is a woman under 30 with acute COVID-19. The sample consisted of PBMCs or T cells enriched from blood (not recorded which).

This chain's CDR3 is CASSLIGDNEQFF. In nucleotides, the CDR3 is TGTGCCAGCAGCTTAATCGGAGATAATGAGCAGTTCTTC. V gene TRBV7-3 combines with J gene TRBJ2-1; D not certain. This CDR3 region has 13 residues. V gave up 1 base and J gave up 7 bases, with 8 bases separating them. Germline V lookup: CDR1 SGHTA, CDR2 FQGTGA.